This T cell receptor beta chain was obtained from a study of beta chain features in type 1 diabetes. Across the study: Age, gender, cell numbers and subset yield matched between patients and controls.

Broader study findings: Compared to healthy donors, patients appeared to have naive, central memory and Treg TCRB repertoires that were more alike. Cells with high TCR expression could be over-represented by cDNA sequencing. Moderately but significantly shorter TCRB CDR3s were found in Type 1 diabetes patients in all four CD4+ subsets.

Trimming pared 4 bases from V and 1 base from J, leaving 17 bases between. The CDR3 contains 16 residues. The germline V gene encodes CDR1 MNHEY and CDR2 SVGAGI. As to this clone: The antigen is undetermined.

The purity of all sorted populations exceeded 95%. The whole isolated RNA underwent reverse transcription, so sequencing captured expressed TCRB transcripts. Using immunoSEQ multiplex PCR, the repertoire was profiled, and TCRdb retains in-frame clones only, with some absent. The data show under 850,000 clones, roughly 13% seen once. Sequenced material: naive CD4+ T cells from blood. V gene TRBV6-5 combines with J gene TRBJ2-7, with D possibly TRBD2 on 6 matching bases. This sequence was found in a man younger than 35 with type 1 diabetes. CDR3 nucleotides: TGTGCCAGCAGTTCTGCCGGGATAGCGGAGTCCTACGAGCAGTACTTC. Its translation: CASSSAGIAESYEQYF.